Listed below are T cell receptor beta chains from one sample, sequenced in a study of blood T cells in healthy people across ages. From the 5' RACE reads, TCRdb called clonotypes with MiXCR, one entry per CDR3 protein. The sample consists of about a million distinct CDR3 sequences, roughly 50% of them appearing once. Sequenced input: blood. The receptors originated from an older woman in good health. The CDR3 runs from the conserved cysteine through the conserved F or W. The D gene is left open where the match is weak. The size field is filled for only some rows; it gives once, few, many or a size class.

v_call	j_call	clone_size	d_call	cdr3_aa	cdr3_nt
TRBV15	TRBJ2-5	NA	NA	CATSRILGVSRRETQYF	TGTGCCACCAGCAGAATTCTCGGGGTGTCGAGGCGGGAGACCCAGTACTTC
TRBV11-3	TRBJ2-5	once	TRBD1	CASSPKSGQGRETQYF	TGTGCCAGCAGCCCGAAAAGCGGACAGGGTAGAGAGACCCAGTACTTC
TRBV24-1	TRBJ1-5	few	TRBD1	CATSEGDSPNQPQHF	TGTGCCACCAGTGAAGGGGACAGCCCAAATCAGCCCCAGCATTTT
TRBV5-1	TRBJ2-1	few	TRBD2	CASSPGTSGSGNEQFF	TGCGCCAGCAGCCCCGGGACTAGCGGATCGGGAAATGAGCAGTTCTTC
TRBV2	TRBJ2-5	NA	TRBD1	CAISGTGSWPRETQYF	TGTGCCATCTCCGGGACAGGGAGCTGGCCGCGTGAGACCCAGTACTTC
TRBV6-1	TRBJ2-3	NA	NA	CASISVGSSTDTQYF	TGTGCCAGCATATCTGTAGGCAGTAGCACAGATACGCAGTATTTT
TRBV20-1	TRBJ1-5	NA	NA	CSARGPERSNQPQHF	TGCAGTGCTAGGGGGCCAGAACGCAGCAATCAGCCCCAGCATTTT
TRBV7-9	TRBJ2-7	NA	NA	CASSLASPGYEQYF	TGTGCCAGCAGCTTAGCTTCTCCGGGCTACGAGCAGTACTTC
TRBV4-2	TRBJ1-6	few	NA	CASSQGKYRSYNSPLHF	TGTGCCAGCAGTCAAGGGAAATACAGGTCCTATAATTCACCCCTCCACTTT
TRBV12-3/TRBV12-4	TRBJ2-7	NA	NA	CASSWDIYYEQYF	TGTGCCAGCAGTTGGGACATCTACTACGAGCAGTACTTC
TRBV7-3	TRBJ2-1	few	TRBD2	CASSAARGRAVNEQFF	TGTGCCAGCAGCGCCGCCCGCGGGAGGGCCGTTAATGAGCAGTTCTTC
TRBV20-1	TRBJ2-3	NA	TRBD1	CSARRLDRGQADTQYF	TGCAGTGCTAGAAGACTAGACAGGGGGCAAGCAGATACGCAGTATTTT
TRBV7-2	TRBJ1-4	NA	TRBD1	CASSPDRGEKLFF	TGTGCCAGCAGCCCGGACAGGGGTGAAAAACTGTTTTTT
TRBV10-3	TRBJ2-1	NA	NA	CAISESAGTANEQFF	TGTGCCATCAGTGAGTCAGCGGGCACGGCCAATGAGCAGTTCTTC
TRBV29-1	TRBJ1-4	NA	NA	CSVSGRDNEKLFF	TGCAGCGTTTCGGGGAGAGATAATGAAAAACTGTTTTTT
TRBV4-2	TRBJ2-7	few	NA	CASSQGTNEQYF	TGTGCCAGCAGCCAAGGCACGAACGAGCAGTACTTC